What follows is one T cell receptor (beta chain) and its context. The antigen it binds to is not known. Within one base of it there is no much larger clone, and no base qualities were kept. This specimen belongs to a study of blood T cell repertoires in COVID-19 (dated by TCRdb to 2020 to 2021). A note on the overall study: The collaborator samples originated in the United States, Italy and Spain and spanned the acute and convalescent phases of COVID-19. The prospective study material was composed of cDNA or gDNA derived from T cells, B-cell-depleted T cells, or PBMCs. Deeply sampled blood TCRbeta repertoires from subjects exposed to, actively infected with, or recovered from COVID-19 were included in the dataset. The repertoires were made available in a free public database intended to serve as a resource for research on the immune response to SARS-CoV-2. Samples came from the ongoing ImmuneRACE study (first 160 participants) plus 1,254 subjects from 6 global collaborators. Nearly every sample came with metadata listing a de-identified subject ID, COVID-19 status, age in years and sex. Where available, HLA class I and class II types were obtained from metadata supplied by the sample provider rather than from assay-based typing.

Broader findings and caveats from the paper: The quantity of clinical and demographic metadata differed by source and by participant and was supplied without curation.

The collaborating institutions used their own protocols to collect whole blood in K2EDTA tubes. Collaborator samples were shipped for TCRbeta analysis as frozen whole blood, isolated PBMCs, or DNA extracted from either sample type. CDR1 is given as SGHTS and CDR2 as YDEGEE, both from the germline V gene. The CDR3 starts with the cysteine, ends with the phenylalanine, and has 13 residues. The only DNA kept is the CDR3, 39 bases in frame from the first base. V gives up 0 bases and J gives up 10 bases, and the segment between their germline ends measures 13 bases. TCRbeta CDR3 regions were amplified from genomic DNA using the immunoSEQ Assay, a bias-controlled multiplex PCR. The study's own analysis went as follows. The number of nucleated cells in each sample was estimated by amplification of reference gene primers within the assay. Sequence reads were collapsed and filtered to measure the absolute abundance of every unique TCRbeta CDR3 rearrangement. For each sample, productive Simpson clonality was calculated as the square root of Simpson's diversity index over productive rearrangements. The table was pulled from immuneACCESS by TCRdb, which kept in-frame rearrangements only. Such tables lose some clones; where checked, under half of the loss comes from unresolved V genes, and the rest has no known cause. V and J calls and clone size come straight from that table; D and trimming were deduced from the DNA. The sample profile shows 42,000 or so clones; roughly 93% of them were found once. The ten top clones hold approximately 8.3% of the sample.

The rearrangement combines TRBV5-8 with TRBJ1-1; the best D guess is TRBD1, with 5 bases matching. Sequenced sample: peripheral blood. This clonotype was sampled from a man aged 50-60 years with active COVID-19. In nucleotides, the sequence is TGTGCCAGCAGCTTGGTAGGCAGGGTGCTAGCTTTCTTT. Protein translation: CASSLVGRVLAFF. With all but the CDR3 taken from the reference TRBV5-8 and TRBJ1-1 genes, the full variable domain is: EAGVTQSPTHLIKTRGQQATLRCSPISGHTSVYWYQQALGLGLQFLLWYDEGEERNRGNFPPRFSGRQFPNYSSELNVNALELEDSALYLCASSLVGRVLAFFGQGTRLTVV.